The 22 T cell receptor beta chains below all came from one sample that was sequenced in a study of vaccination effects on CD4 cells after COVID-19. With the ViraFEST assay, the study expanded antigen-specific CD4+ T cells using viral peptide pools, then sequenced them. Once cultured for nine to ten days, the cells underwent separation to obtain CD4+ T cells. Two doses of BNT162b2 or mRNA-1273 vaccine were administered to participants. The protocol was immunoSEQ multiplex PCR, while the TCRdb copy is restricted to in-frame clones and leaves out a portion. This sample has 67,000 or so clones, with 75% to 85% found just once. Their antigen targets remain unknown. The specimen comprised CD4+ T cells from PBMCs cultured with HCoV-229E spike peptides, sampled after COVID-19 vaccination. All receptors come from a human donor who received a COVID-19 vaccine.

The chain has TRBV6-1 and TRBJ2-3, with 10 bases aligning to TRBD1. Trimming cost V 2 bases and J 4 bases; bases outside gene matches: 6. Germline-derived CDR1 and CDR2 are MNHNS and SASEGT. CDR3 length equals 16 residues. CDR3 DNA sequence: TGTGCCAGCAGTGAATACGGGACAGGGGTGGCAGATACGCAGTATTTT. It translates to CASSEYGTGVADTQYF.

This chain connects TRBV5-1 to TRBJ1-5; 8 nucleotides agree with TRBD1. V shed 3 bases, J shed 5 bases, and the junction held 4 bases outside the gene matches. This CDR3 has 14 amino acids. The germline V gene encodes CDR1 SGHRS and CDR2 YFSETQ. CDR3 bases: TGCGCCAGCAGCTCAGGACAGGGCGATCAGCCCCAGCATTTT. Residues: CASSSGQGDQPQHF.

The chain couples TRBV7-2 to TRBJ1-4, with 9 bases matching TRBD1. The CDR3 runs 15 residues. Germline V lookup: CDR1 SGHTA, CDR2 FQGNSA. Trimming took 2 bases from V and 8 from J; bases not matched to a gene: 6. CDR3 nucleotides: TGTGCCAGCAGCTTATTGGGACAGGGACAGGAAAAACTGTTTTTT. Its protein product is CASSLLGQGQEKLFF.

The rearrangement joins TRBV19 to TRBJ1-5; 7 nucleotides line up with TRBD1. The CDR3 runs 16 residues. Per germline, CDR1 LNHDA and CDR2 SQIVND (reference sequence). J gave up 7 bases and V 4 bases, and 13 bases lay outside the gene matches. CDR3 nucleotides: TGTGCCAGTAGTACTTGGCCCGGACAGGCAGGGCAGCCCCAGCATTTT. It codes for CASSTWPGQAGQPQHF.

J is TRBJ1-6 and V is TRBV5-8; the D gene is possibly TRBD1 (5 bases). The V and J ends lost 0 bases and 9 bases respectively, with 13 bases between them. The CDR3 runs to 15 residues. Per the germline V gene, CDR1 is SGHTS and CDR2 is YDEGEE. The chain's CDR3 is CASSLVTWGTSPLHF. DNA of the CDR3: TGTGCCAGCAGCTTGGTTACATGGGGGACTTCACCCCTCCACTTT.

The chain is built from TRBV18 and TRBJ2-2; D is possibly TRBD1 (5 bases). CDR3 length: 15 amino acids. Germline V lookup: CDR1 KGHSH, CDR2 LQKENI. Trimming stripped 1 base from V and 3 bases from J, with 9 bases between. CDR3 region: CASSPLGHHTGELFF. In nucleotides, the CDR3 is TGTGCCAGCTCACCACTAGGACATCACACCGGGGAGCTGTTTTTT.

The chain is built from TRBV5-8 and TRBJ2-5, with D possibly TRBD2 on 6 matching bases. The germline gives CDR1 SGHTS, CDR2 YDEGEE. The germline V and J ends were trimmed by 3 bases and 5 bases, with 11 bases remaining between them. CDR3 length: 13 amino acids. The CDR3 here is CASSSGRGETQYF. Here the CDR3 DNA reads TGTGCCAGCAGCTCGGGACGGGGGGAGACCCAGTACTTC.

The chain has TRBV2 and TRBJ2-1, with D unresolved. CDR3 size: 11 residues. Trimming removed 7 bases at V and 3 bases at J, with 4 bases between. Germline V CDR1 and CDR2: SNHLY, FYNNEI. The CDR3 nucleotides are TGTGCCAGCAAAATCTACAATGAGCAGTTCTTC. Translating gives CASKIYNEQFF.

The J gene is TRBJ1-5, the V gene TRBV19; 7 bases match TRBD1. The CDR3 is 12 residues long. The germline V gene has CDR1 LNHDA and CDR2 SQIVND (reference sequence). Trimming took 8 bases from V and 4 from J; bases not matched to a gene: 2. The CDR3 DNA is TGTGCCAGTGGCAGGGGGAATCAGCCCCAGCATTTT. Its translation: CASGRGNQPQHF.

This clone was seen more than once but under ten times. This chain joins TRBV12-5 and TRBJ1-2; 7 positions match TRBD1. Germline CDR1 and CDR2: LGHNT and FRNRAP. The CDR3 is made up of 14 amino acids. V shed 0 bases and J 6 bases; nucleotides not matched to a gene: 4. For the CDR3, the DNA is TGTGCTAGTGGTTTGGTAAGACAGGGACATGGCTACACCTTC. Its translation is CASGLVRQGHGYTF.

V is TRBV2 and J is TRBJ1-5; 9 nucleotides line up with TRBD1. In germline, CDR1 is SNHLY, CDR2 FYNNEI. CDR3 size: 15 residues. The trim removed 5 bases at V and 0 bases at J, leaving 2 bases unmatched. The CDR3 DNA is TGTGCCAGCAGTTGGACAGGGGTTAGCAATCAGCCCCAGCATTTT. Protein product: CASSWTGVSNQPQHF.

The chain carries TRBV6-6 and TRBJ2-7; possibly TRBD2 for D (5 bases). The CDR3 covers 12 residues. The germline CDR1 and CDR2 sequences are MNHNY and SVGAGI (reference sequence). V was pared by 2 bases and J by 6 bases, with 8 bases between. The CDR3, as DNA: TGTGCCAGCAGTTACGGAGGACCCGAGCAGTACGTC. As protein: CASSYGGPEQYV.

This rearrangement joins TRBV12-5 to TRBJ2-3, with a weak D call TRBD1 (6 bases). Germline V gives CDR1 LGHNT, CDR2 FRNRAP. This CDR3 contains 18 residues. V was clipped by 0 bases and J by 2 bases, with 18 bases between them. The CDR3: CASGLVEDGQLNTDTQYF. The CDR3 DNA sequence: TGTGCTAGTGGTTTGGTAGAGGATGGACAGTTGAACACAGATACGCAGTATTTT.

CDR3 sequence (DNA): TGTGCCAGCAGCTTAGCTCTCCGGAACTATGGCTACACCTTC. Residues: CASSLALRNYGYTF. The chain combines TRBV7-2 with TRBJ1-2; D not resolved. V lost 0 bases and J lost 2, with 7 bases in between. The germline V gene encodes CDR1 SGHTA and CDR2 FQGNSA. This CDR3 contains 14 residues.

The CDR3: CASSLGPSSYNSPLHF. CDR3 nucleotides: TGCGCCAGCAGCTTGGGCCCGAGCTCCTATAATTCACCCCTCCACTTT. The chain recombines TRBV5-1 with TRBJ1-6; D is unresolved. The V end lost 0 bases, the J end lost 0 bases, and 7 bases lay between the germline ends. This CDR3 spans 16 amino acids. CDR1 and CDR2 (germline): SGHRS, YFSETQ.

CDR3 DNA sequence: TGTGCCAGCAGCCCCCTTAAAAAGGGCGACACTGAAGCTTTCTTT. Amino acid sequence: CASSPLKKGDTEAFF. V and J are TRBV5-6 and TRBJ1-1; D not certain. The CDR3 runs 15 residues. The V end lost 4 bases, the J end lost 3 bases, and 16 bases lay between the germline ends. Germline loops: CDR1 SGHDT, CDR2 YYEEEE. Drawing the rest from reference TRBV5-6 and TRBJ1-1, the complete variable domain is DAGVTQSPTHLIKTRGQQVTLRCSPKSGHDTVSWYQQALGQGPQFIFQYYEEEERQRGNFPDRFSGHQFPNYSSELNVNALLLGDSALYLCASSPLKKGDTEAFFGQGTRLTVV.

V gene TRBV29-1 combines with J gene TRBJ1-4; no clear D gene. Trimming pared 4 bases from V and 4 bases from J, leaving 10 bases between. Looked up from germline, CDR1 is SQVTM and CDR2 is ANQGSEA. CDR3 size: 13 residues. The CDR3 coding sequence is TGCAGCGTTGTGGTCAGCGGTAATGAAAAACTGTTTTTT. Translating it yields CSVVVSGNEKLFF.

This clone was seen a handful of times. This chain uses TRBV4-1 with TRBJ1-2; weak D call: TRBD1 (5 bases). This CDR3 has 14 amino acids. Germline CDR1 and CDR2: MGHRA and YSYEKL. The ends were cut back, 0 bases at V and 10 bases at J, with 15 bases in the middle. CDR3 sequence (DNA): TGCGCCAGCAGCCAAGAAAGGCACAGGACGTCCTACACCTTC. This sequence encodes CASSQERHRTSYTF.

The CDR3 region is CASSPPQGPYYEQYV. CDR3 DNA: TGCGCCAGCAGCCCTCCCCAGGGTCCCTACTACGAGCAGTACGTC. The V gene is TRBV4-3, the J gene TRBJ2-7; maybe TRBD1 (5 bases). V lost 4 bases and J 3 bases, leaving 16 bases between the germline ends. The CDR3 covers 15 residues. CDR1 and CDR2 from the germline V gene are LGHNA and YSLEER.

The chain uses TRBV3-1 (or the pseudogene TRBV3-2) and TRBJ1-6; D call uncertain. CDR1 and CDR2 from the germline V gene are LGHDT and YNNKEL (reference sequence). The germline V and J ends were trimmed by 4 bases and 2 bases, with 6 bases remaining between them. The CDR3 spans 14 residues. CDR3 in amino acids: CASSPGTYNSPLHF. CDR3 nucleotides: TGTGCCAGCAGCCCCGGCACCTATAATTCACCCCTCCACTTT.

There are a few counts of this clone. The gene calls are TRBV29-1 and TRBJ1-3; D uncertain. Germline CDR1 and CDR2: SQVTM and ANQGSEA. The CDR3 runs to 13 residues. Trimming removed 7 bases at V and 0 bases at J, with 10 bases between. CDR3 DNA: TGCAGCGCGTGGATCCACTCTGGAAACACCATATATTTT. Translated, it gives CSAWIHSGNTIYF.

This clone was found a few times. The rearrangement uses TRBV7-2 and TRBJ1-5; D possibly corresponds to TRBD1 (6 bases). The CDR3 covers 13 residues. The V gene lost 1 base and the J gene lost 7 bases, with 8 bases spanning the gap. Germline V gives CDR1 SGHTA, CDR2 FQGNSA. The CDR3 sequence is CASSLGQDQPQHF. In nucleotides, the CDR3 is TGTGCCAGCAGCTTAGGACAGGACCAGCCCCAGCATTTT.